This T cell receptor beta chain was sequenced in a study of T cell responses to AZD1222 COVID-19 vaccine (dated by TCRdb to 2020 to 2022). Study-level background: AZD1222 recipients given second doses at about 4 weeks or at about 12 weeks were pooled, since spike-specific TCR depth and breadth were not found to differ between the two schedules. Trial participants were enrolled into age subgroups of 18-55, 56-69 and 70-plus years, which contained about 150, 27 and 61 TCR-sequenced participants, respectively. A total of 230 to 250 trial participants underwent TCR sequencing, of whom under 220 had received two doses of AZD1222 and about 26 had received two doses of the MenACWY control vaccine. Broader findings and caveats from the paper: In the small 56-69-year group, the increase in depth fell short of significance, most likely because of low power. Conclusions about previously exposed vaccinees are limited, since just six AZD1222 recipients were seropositive for SARS-CoV-2 at baseline. A significant rise in spike-specific TCR breadth and depth was observed after two AZD1222 doses relative to day 0 and relative to MenACWY recipients. Most participants were white British and females outnumbered males, and the authors suggested that clonal diversity may have been underestimated. CD4 TCRs associated with the vaccine covered the entire spike protein, and the dominant responses were in regions 160-218 and 743-854. No day 14 peak-response samples were available, so repertoires were characterized only after the peak T cell response. Epitopes outside the regions mutated in the B.1.351 and B.1.1.7 variants were reportedly recognized by nearly half of the unique spike-specific TCRs.

The CDR3 regions of human TCRbeta chains were subjected to immunosequencing. In the paper's pipeline: Repertoire TCRs were matched against a reference library of SARS-CoV-2-specific TCRs generated with the MIRA antigen-specificity platform. Breadth was defined as the fraction of unique TCRs that were SARS-CoV-2-associated, and depth was defined as the fraction of total T cells that were SARS-CoV-2-associated. Using the MIRA data, every spike-specific TCR was mapped to the spike region that the TCR reacted to and assigned to either a CD4 or a CD8 class. Log10-transformed breadth and depth values were compared by one-way ANOVA with Sidak's multiple comparisons tests. Not all clones reach the TCRdb copy of this immuneACCESS table, which keeps in-frame sequences only. Checked studies attribute under half of the gap to unresolved V genes and leave the rest unexplained. V and J calls and clone size are given by that table; D and trimming were obtained from the DNA. The sample records some 170,000 clones, approximately 93% of which are singletons. 0.7% to 0.9% of the sample belongs to the ten largest clones.

This clone was recorded once. No antigen is known for it. No base quality information exists; no much larger clone differs at one position. The intended sense of this specimen's time point label: baseline before first vaccination. The vaccinee samples were drawn from two UK trials, COV001 and COV002, one of which was a single-blind randomized controlled phase 2/3 trial testing AZD1222 (ChAdOx1 nCoV-19) in healthy adults. Trial participant PBMC samples were collected at day 0 and day 28 after the second dose for TCRbeta chain sequencing. The receptor was derived from an adult in good health. This specimen was peripheral blood, taken on day 0 of AZD1222 vaccination.

CDR3 protein: CASSLRQLLKDGYTF. The DNA reads as follows: TGTGCCAGCAGCTTAAGACAGCTACTCAAAGATGGCTACACCTTC. The chain couples TRBV13 to TRBJ1-2; matching of 5 bases hints at TRBD1 as the D gene. CDR1 is given as PRHDT and CDR2 as FYEKMQ, both from the germline V gene (reference sequence). V is reduced by 2 bases and J by 6 bases, leaving a spacing of 16 bases between them. Reading from cysteine to phenylalanine, the CDR3 counts 15 amino acids. Just the 45-base CDR3 DNA is kept, in frame starting at base 1.